Below are 27 T cell receptor beta chains sequenced from a single sample in a study of blood T cell repertoires in COVID-19. TCRdb keeps only in-frame clones here, not all; method: immunoSEQ multiplex PCR. The repertoire includes 300,000 to 400,000 clones, roughly nine tenths of them detected once, and roughly 5.3% sits in the top ten. Sequenced: PBMCs or T cells enriched from blood (not recorded which). The receptors were sampled from a man aged 55-75 years who had recovered from COVID-19.

The chain is built from TRBV7-9 and TRBJ1-2, with a tentative D call TRBD1 (6 bases). The CDR3 is made up of 17 amino acids. Germline V gene data show CDR1 as SEHNR and CDR2 as FQNEAQ (reference sequence). V was pared by 4 bases and J by 9 bases, with 27 bases between. The CDR3, as DNA: TGTGCCAGCAGCTGTAACACGTCCTCTCCGGGTAGGGGGTGCTACACCTTC. Its protein product is CASSCNTSSPGRGCYTF.

The chain carries TRBV29-1 and TRBJ2-2, with 9 bases identical to TRBD1. Looked up from germline, CDR1 is SQVTM and CDR2 is ANQGSEA. CDR3 length: 14 residues. The J segment lost 2 bases and the V segment lost 6 bases, leaving 4 bases of the junction unmatched. The DNA for the CDR3 is TGCAGCGTAAACAGGGGGCGCAACACCGGGGAGCTGTTTTTT. Encoded protein: CSVNRGRNTGELFF.

This clone was seen just once. The chain links TRBV7-2 to TRBJ1-5, with 7 bases aligning to TRBD1. CDR1 SGHTA and CDR2 FQGNSA come from the germline V gene. This CDR3 is 17 amino acids long. J gave up 1 base and V 5 bases, and 11 bases lay outside the gene matches. The CDR3 protein is CASSPRSNRGSNQPQHF. Written as DNA, the CDR3 is TGTGCCAGCAGCCCCCGGAGCAACAGGGGAAGCAATCAGCCCCAGCATTTT.

The rearrangement joins TRBV19 to TRBJ2-4; no firm D call. Looked up from germline, CDR1 is LNHDA and CDR2 is SQIVND (reference sequence). The CDR3 spans 14 residues. V was pared by 6 bases and J by 6 bases, with 15 bases between. CDR3 loop: CASRRTRFGNIQYF. The CDR3 coding sequence is TGTGCCAGTAGACGTACTCGGTTTGGAAACATTCAGTACTTC. The full variable domain, completed using reference TRBV19 and TRBJ2-4, is DGGITQSPKYLFRKEGQNVTLSCEQNLNHDAMYWYRQDPGQGLRLIYYSQIVNDFQKGDIAEGYSVSREKKESFPLTVTSAQKNPTAFYLCASRRTRFGNIQYFGAGTRLSVL.

The chain recombines TRBV5-6 with TRBJ1-2, with D hard to call. This CDR3 contains 13 residues. V shed 4 bases and J shed 7 bases, with 14 bases lying between them. The germline CDR1 and CDR2 sequences are SGHDT and YYEEEE. CDR3 loop: CASSREFYAGYTF. DNA for the CDR3: TGTGCCAGCAGCCGGGAATTTTACGCTGGCTACACCTTC.

The chain uses TRBV5-1 and TRBJ2-7; possible D gene TRBD2, 6 bases. Germline V gives CDR1 SGHRS, CDR2 YFSETQ. The CDR3 runs to 15 residues. The germline V and J ends were trimmed by 2 bases and 3 bases, with 15 bases remaining between them. In DNA form, the CDR3 reads TGCGCCAGCAGCTTATCGGGAGTCTCCTTCTACGAGCAGTACTTC. It codes for CASSLSGVSFYEQYF.

The V gene is TRBV18, the J gene TRBJ2-1; 8 bases match TRBD2. The J segment lost 0 bases and the V segment lost 2 bases, leaving 6 bases of the junction unmatched. The length of the CDR3 is 17 residues. The germline gives CDR1 KGHSH, CDR2 LQKENI. The CDR3 DNA reads as TGTGCCAGCTCACCATCGGGAGGGGTCCTCTCCTACAATGAGCAGTTCTTC. As protein: CASSPSGGVLSYNEQFF.

The rearrangement uses TRBV11-3 and TRBJ1-1; D unresolved. Between the trimmed V and J ends, which lost 1 base and 3 bases, there was a span of 12 bases. This CDR3 has 15 amino acids. Germline assignment: CDR1 SGHNT and CDR2 YENEEA. CDR3 DNA: TGTGCCAGCAGCTTAGGTTTCGGCGAGGACACTGAAGCTTTCTTT. Encoded protein: CASSLGFGEDTEAFF.

V usage is TRBV2 and J usage is TRBJ1-1; maybe TRBD1 (5 bases). The CDR3 length is 15 residues. The ends were cut back, 7 bases at V and 3 bases at J, with 18 bases in the middle. Germline values: CDR1 SNHLY, CDR2 FYNNEI. As DNA, the CDR3 is TGTGCCAGCAATGAGGGGATGCGGGGGGACACTGAAGCTTTCTTT. Its protein product is CASNEGMRGDTEAFF.

This clone was observed a single time. The genes are TRBV11-2 and TRBJ1-3; D remains ambiguous. There are 14 residues in the CDR3. Germline loops: CDR1 SGHAT, CDR2 FQNNGV. Between the trimmed V and J ends, which lost 3 bases and 3 bases, there was a span of 9 bases. The CDR3 sequence is CASSLHRSGNTIYF. Written as DNA, the CDR3 is TGTGCCAGCAGCTTGCACCGGAGTGGAAACACCATATATTTT.

This chain uses TRBV5-1 with TRBJ1-4; D may be TRBD1 (6 bases). Germline CDR1 reads SGHRS; CDR2 reads YFSETQ. V was pared by 3 bases and J by 8 bases, with 8 bases between. The CDR3 covers 12 residues. CDR3 loop: CASSSQGEKLFF. As DNA, the CDR3 is TGCGCCAGCAGCTCACAGGGAGAAAAACTGTTTTTT.

The chain is built from TRBV18 and TRBJ2-5; 10 bases match TRBD1. Per germline, CDR1 KGHSH and CDR2 LQKENI. The CDR3 sequence is 15 residues long. With V trimmed by 6 bases and J by 2 bases, 6 bases remained unmatched. This CDR3 reads CASSRDRGGQETQYF. The CDR3 coding sequence is TGTGCCAGCTCTCGGGACAGGGGCGGACAAGAGACCCAGTACTTC.

This sequence joins TRBV7-9 and TRBJ2-7; 7 bases agree with TRBD1. CDR3 size: 13 residues. CDR1 is SEHNR and CDR2 is FQNEAQ in the germline V gene (reference sequence). V dropped 6 bases and J dropped 4; count of bases not matched to a gene: 6. CDR3 region: CASRGSTGYEQYF. The CDR3 region has the DNA TGTGCCAGCAGGGGCTCGACAGGGTACGAGCAGTACTTC. The complete variable domain, with remaining parts taken from reference TRBV7-9 and TRBJ2-7, reads DTGVSQNPRHKITKRGQNVTFRCDPISEHNRLYWYRQTLGQGPEFLTYFQNEAQLEKSRLLSDRFSAERPKGSFSTLEIQRTEQGDSAMYLCASRGSTGYEQYFGPGTRLTVT.

The chain combines TRBV7-3 with TRBJ2-1; 8 bases map to TRBD2. The J segment lost 12 bases and the V segment lost 2 bases, leaving 6 bases of the junction unmatched. CDR1 is SGHTA and CDR2 is FQGTGA in the germline V gene. The CDR3 extends over 13 amino acids. The CDR3 is CASSLVTSERQFF. CDR3 DNA: TGTGCCAGCAGCTTAGTGACTAGCGAAAGGCAGTTCTTC.

The chain uses TRBV4-1 and TRBJ2-5; D might be TRBD2 (5 bases). This CDR3 comprises 15 residues. V lost 0 bases and J 5 bases, leaving 13 bases between the germline ends. CDR1 is MGHRA and CDR2 is YSYEKL in the germline V gene. The CDR3 sequence is CASSQEDPGMETQYF. DNA of the CDR3: TGCGCCAGCAGCCAAGAGGACCCCGGGATGGAGACCCAGTACTTC.

The chain links TRBV3-1 (or the pseudogene TRBV3-2) to TRBJ1-5; TRBD1 matches at 8 bases. Per germline, CDR1 LGHDT and CDR2 YNNKEL (reference sequence). After removal of 2 bases from V and 6 bases from J, the junction contained 6 bases not matched to a gene. CDR3 size: 15 residues. The CDR3 sequence is CASSQTGQGGQPQHF. The CDR3 nucleotides are TGTGCCAGCAGCCAAACCGGACAGGGTGGTCAGCCCCAGCATTTT.

The chain carries TRBV5-1 and TRBJ2-1; 10 bases map to TRBD2. V shed 4 bases, J shed 8 bases, and the junction held 9 bases outside the gene matches. Germline lookup yields CDR1 SGHRS and CDR2 YFSETQ. The CDR3 has 15 residues. This CDR3 reads CASSIGLAAGDEQFF. CDR3 DNA: TGCGCCAGCAGCATCGGACTAGCGGCCGGGGATGAGCAGTTCTTC.

This rearrangement joins TRBV6-5 to TRBJ1-6; tentative D call: TRBD1 (6 bases). CDR3 length equals 15 residues. In germline, CDR1 is MNHEY, CDR2 SVGAGI. Trimming took off 5 bases at V and 7 bases at J, with 15 bases between the two ends. The CDR3: CASSPDRPRNSPLHF. For the CDR3, the DNA is TGTGCCAGCAGTCCAGACAGGCCAAGGAATTCACCCCTCCACTTT.

The V call is TRBV28, the J call TRBJ1-5; TRBD1 agrees at 7 bases. The V gene end was trimmed by 6 bases and the J gene end by 5 bases; junction bases not matched to a gene: 13. Germline values: CDR1 MDHEN, CDR2 SYDVKM. The CDR3 has 16 residues. Here the CDR3 DNA reads TGTGCCAGCAGCCCCCCCGCGGGCAGGGGGTATCAGCCCCAGCATTTT. This codes for CASSPPAGRGYQPQHF. The whole variable domain, filled in from reference TRBV28 and TRBJ1-5, reads DVKVTQSSRYLVKRTGEKVFLECVQDMDHENMFWYRQDPGLGLRLIYFSYDVKMKEKGDIPEGYSVSREKKERFSLILESASTNQTSMYLCASSPPAGRGYQPQHFGDGTRLSIL.

This sequence joins TRBV7-2 and TRBJ1-3; 8 positions agree with TRBD1. The CDR3 spans 15 residues. CDR1 SGHTA and CDR2 FQGNSA come from the germline V gene. V lost 4 bases and J lost 4; bases outside the gene matches: 6. The CDR3 DNA reads as TGTGCCAGCAGCTCGACAGGGGCTCGCGGAAACACCATATATTTT. It yields the protein CASSSTGARGNTIYF.

The chain carries TRBV5-4 and TRBJ2-3; 10 nucleotides align to TRBD2. J gave up 4 bases and V 4 bases, and 12 bases lay outside the gene matches. The CDR3 is made up of 17 amino acids. From germline, CDR1 is SGHNT and CDR2 YYREEE (reference sequence). The CDR3 bases are TGTGCCAGCAGCCCAACAAGGTCTAGCGGGAGTGCAGATACGCAGTATTTT. It specifies CASSPTRSSGSADTQYF.

The chain carries TRBV28 and TRBJ2-7, with 9 positions matching TRBD1. Trimming cost V 3 bases and J 6 bases; bases outside gene matches: 12. Germline CDR1 and CDR2: MDHEN and SYDVKM. The CDR3 length is 16 residues. In DNA form, the CDR3 reads TGTGCCAGCAGTTTTCCGGGACAGGGTTCGTTCAGCGAGCAGTACTTC. Translating gives CASSFPGQGSFSEQYF.

The chain joins TRBV10-3 to TRBJ1-3; TRBD1 matches 7 bases. Trimming cost V 10 bases and J 0 bases; bases outside gene matches: 3. CDR1 is ENHRY and CDR2 is SYGVKD in the germline V gene. This CDR3 has 13 residues. CDR3 nucleotide sequence: TGTGCCACATCAGGGGGCTCTGGAAACACCATATATTTT. It translates to CATSGGSGNTIYF.

The chain joins TRBV7-2 to TRBJ2-7, with D maybe TRBD2 (6 bases). Trimming took off 5 bases at V and 2 bases at J, with 19 bases between the two ends. The CDR3 runs to 16 residues. Looked up from germline, CDR1 is SGHTA and CDR2 is FQGNSA. The CDR3 DNA is TGTGCCAGCAGCCAAACTCGACTAGGAAGGGCCTACGAGCAGTACTTC. Protein: CASSQTRLGRAYEQYF.

V and J are TRBV9 and TRBJ2-7; D gene unclear. V was trimmed by 4 bases and J by 0 bases, leaving 5 bases between them. CDR1 and CDR2 from the germline V gene are SGDLS and YYNGEE. The CDR3 is 12 amino acids. This CDR3 reads CASSPGSYEQYF. The DNA of the CDR3 is TGTGCCAGCAGCCCCGGCTCCTACGAGCAGTACTTC.

The rearrangement links TRBV18 to TRBJ1-3; a weak D match, TRBD1 (5 bases). This CDR3 spans 16 amino acids. The germline CDR1 and CDR2 sequences are KGHSH and LQKENI. The V end was cut by 2 bases, the J end by 3 bases, with 14 bases between. The CDR3 DNA is TGTGCCAGCTCACCAAGTGAACAGGTCGGTGGAAACACCATATATTTT. This sequence encodes CASSPSEQVGGNTIYF.

The genes are TRBV5-1 and TRBJ2-1; D possibly corresponds to TRBD1 (6 bases). Germline lookup yields CDR1 SGHRS and CDR2 YFSETQ. The CDR3 length is 15 residues. The V and J ends lost 2 bases and 8 bases respectively, with 17 bases between them. DNA for the CDR3: TGCGCCAGCAGCTTTTGGGGGCGAATATACGATGAGCAGTTCTTC. This codes for CASSFWGRIYDEQFF. Full variable domain (missing parts from reference TRBV5-1 and TRBJ2-1): KAGVTQTPRYLIKTRGQQVTLSCSPISGHRSVSWYQQTPGQGLQFLFEYFSETQRNKGNFPGRFSGRQFSNSRSEMNVSTLELGDSALYLCASSFWGRIYDEQFFGPGTRLTVL.